A single sample gave rise to the 25 T cell receptor beta chains below, sequenced in a study of blood T cells in healthy people across ages. A J-beta primer mix and a sample-barcoded 5' primer were used in a second PCR of about 7 to 12 cycles. TCRdb recomputed calls from the 5' RACE reads with MiXCR, one row per CDR3 protein. The sample lists 550,000 to 700,000 distinct CDR3 sequences, approximately 30% occurring once. The sample taken for sequencing was blood. The source is a woman aged 65 to 85 in good health.

In regard to this clonotype: The germline gene is not matched at one end of the junction; a read error may be the cause. V and J are TRBV20-1 and TRBJ1-2; D is ambiguous. Per the germline V gene, CDR1 is DFQATT and CDR2 is SNEGSKA (reference sequence). The CDR3 covers 11 residues. The CDR3 protein is CSARDQLDALF. The CDR3 coding sequence is TGCAGTGCTAGAGACCAATTGGACGCCCTCTTC.

The chain couples TRBV3-1 to TRBJ2-1, with 8 bases lining up with TRBD1. CDR1 is LGHDT and CDR2 is YNNKEL in the germline V gene (reference sequence). The junction had 10 bases not matched to a gene; V was cut back by 3 bases and J by 6 bases. This CDR3 contains 16 residues. In DNA, the CDR3 is TGTGCCAGCAGCCACAATGGGCAGGGGGCCCCCAATGAGCAGTTCTTC. Its protein is CASSHNGQGAPNEQFF.

The V gene is TRBV5-4, the J gene TRBJ2-1; perhaps TRBD2 as D (6 bases). V was pared by 2 bases and J by 4 bases, with 10 bases between. This CDR3 comprises 14 residues. Germline assignment: CDR1 SGHNT and CDR2 YYREEE (reference sequence). CDR3 nucleotide sequence: TGTGCCAGCAGCTTAAACGGGGGTTACAATGAGCAGTTCTTC. Its protein product is CASSLNGGYNEQFF. Supplemented by reference TRBV5-4 and TRBJ2-1, the full variable domain reads ETGVTQSPTHLIKTRGQQVTLRCSSQSGHNTVSWYQQALGQGPQFIFQYYREEENGRGNFPPRFSGLQFPNYSSELNVNALELDDSALYLCASSLNGGYNEQFFGPGTRLTVL.

V is TRBV9 and J is TRBJ2-1; TRBD2 agrees at 9 bases. The CDR3 extends over 15 amino acids. The trim removed 0 bases at V and 7 bases at J, leaving 5 bases unmatched. The germline V gene has CDR1 SGDLS and CDR2 YYNGEE. This CDR3 reads CASSVEGGRGNEQFF. DNA of the CDR3: TGTGCCAGCAGCGTAGAAGGCGGGAGGGGGAATGAGCAGTTCTTC.

This clonotype was found many times. V gene TRBV20-1 combines with J gene TRBJ2-1, with 10 bases that match TRBD2. The V gene end was trimmed by 7 bases and the J gene end by 7 bases; junction bases not matched to a gene: 10. The CDR3 is made up of 14 amino acids. From germline, CDR1 is DFQATT and CDR2 SNEGSKA (reference sequence). This chain's CDR3 is CSVKSGGAGNEQFF. In nucleotides, the CDR3 is TGCAGTGTAAAGAGCGGGGGGGCAGGGAATGAGCAGTTCTTC.

The CDR3 DNA follows: TGTGCCAGCAGCTTAGGCAGGGACGCAGATACGCAGTATTTT. It yields the protein CASSLGRDADTQYF. The chain combines TRBV7-2 with TRBJ2-3, with D perhaps being TRBD1 or TRBD2 (5 bases each). CDR3 length: 14 amino acids. Trimming removed 1 base from V and 4 bases from J, with 9 bases in between. Germline CDR1 SGHTA, CDR2 FQGNSA.

J is TRBJ1-1 and V is TRBV29-1, with D possibly being TRBD1 (5 bases). The ends were cut back, 6 bases at V and 4 bases at J, with 9 bases in the middle. Germline CDR1 is SQVTM and CDR2 is ANQGSEA. This CDR3 is built from 11 residues. DNA of the CDR3: TGCAGCGTCGGGGGGGTCACTGAAGCTTTCTTT. Translating it yields CSVGGVTEAFF.

The rearrangement links TRBV12-3 or TRBV12-4 to TRBJ2-7, with 15 bases matching TRBD2. CDR3 length: 16 amino acids. V gave up 6 bases and J gave up 4 bases; unmatched junction bases: 7. CDR3 DNA: TGTGCCAGCAGGGCCGGGACTAGCGGGGGGTTTTACGAGCAGTACTTC. This translates into CASRAGTSGGFYEQYF.

The chain employs TRBV5-1 and TRBJ1-2, with 7 nucleotides matching TRBD1. The CDR3 spans 17 residues. The V gene end was trimmed by 2 bases and the J gene end by 3 bases; junction bases not matched to a gene: 13. Germline CDR1 is SGHRS and CDR2 is YFSETQ. The CDR3 sequence is CASSLGSLGGSDYGYTF. For the CDR3, the DNA is TGCGCCAGCAGCTTAGGGTCGTTAGGGGGCAGCGACTATGGCTACACCTTC.

The CDR3 region is CASSAGTTYTGELFF. As DNA, the CDR3 is TGTGCCAGCAGTGCCGGGACTACCTACACCGGGGAGCTGTTTTTT. The chain has TRBV12-3 or TRBV12-4 and TRBJ2-2; TRBD2 matches at 7 bases. The CDR3 has 15 amino acids. V shed 5 bases, J shed 3 bases, and the junction held 6 bases outside the gene matches.

The gene calls are TRBV20-1 and TRBJ2-5, with 11 bases identical to TRBD2. Germline assignment: CDR1 DFQATT and CDR2 SNEGSKA (reference sequence). Trimming cost V 1 base and J 5 bases; bases outside gene matches: 6. This CDR3 is built from 15 residues. The CDR3 region has the DNA TGCAGTGCTAGAGTAGCGGGGGGGCCTTGGGAGACCCAGTACTTC. It specifies CSARVAGGPWETQYF.

This clonotype was observed a few times. The chain employs TRBV29-1 and TRBJ2-1; weak D call: TRBD2 (6 bases). This CDR3 spans 17 amino acids. Germline CDR1 reads SQVTM; CDR2 reads ANQGSEA. The V and J ends lost 6 bases and 5 bases respectively, with 26 bases between them. CDR3 bases: TGCAGCGTCGACGGGAGTTTGGTCGGGGCATGGGACAATGAGCAGTTCTTC. Protein product: CSVDGSLVGAWDNEQFF.

In this sample, this clonotype turned up a few times. In nucleotides, the CDR3 is TGCGCCAGCACGAGGGATCCTGGGGCCAACGTCCTGACTTTC. Its protein is CASTRDPGANVLTF. The gene calls are TRBV4-3 and TRBJ2-6, with TRBD2 as a possible D gene (5 bases). The V end lost 7 bases, the J end lost 2 bases, and 9 bases lay between the germline ends. CDR1 is LGHNA and CDR2 is YSLEER in the germline V gene. The CDR3 runs to 14 residues.

The V call is TRBV10-3, the J call TRBJ2-2; TRBD1 agrees at 8 bases. Germline V gives CDR1 ENHRY, CDR2 SYGVKD. The trim removed 2 bases at V and 3 bases at J, leaving 17 bases unmatched. This CDR3 region has 20 residues. The CDR3 nucleotides read TGTGCCATCAGTGAGGTCAGGGGGCTGTCAACCCGGTTCCACACCGGGGAGCTGTTTTTT. Translated: CAISEVRGLSTRFHTGELFF.

This clonotype occurred a few times. The chain recombines TRBV4-3 with TRBJ2-5, with 16 bases that match TRBD2. The CDR3 length is 19 residues. The germline gives CDR1 LGHNA, CDR2 YSLEER. After removal of 0 bases from V and 3 bases from J, the junction contained 7 bases not matched to a gene. The CDR3 here is CASSQEWGTSGGAKETQYF. The CDR3 bases are TGCGCCAGCAGCCAAGAGTGGGGGACTAGCGGGGGGGCCAAAGAGACCCAGTACTTC.

The chain is built from TRBV12-3 or TRBV12-4 and TRBJ1-5; the D gene is possibly TRBD1 (5 bases). CDR3 length equals 14 residues. V was trimmed by 8 bases and J by 8 bases, leaving 19 bases between them. CDR3 protein: CASGETGTKKPQHF. In DNA, the CDR3 is TGTGCCAGCGGAGAGACGGGGACTAAGAAGCCCCAGCATTTT.

The genes are TRBV3-1 and TRBJ2-6, with unresolved D. The germline CDR1 and CDR2 sequences are LGHDT and YNNKEL (reference sequence). Trimming took off 8 bases at V and 1 base at J, with 6 bases between the two ends. This CDR3 has 13 residues. The CDR3 is CASFQSGANVLTF. Written as DNA, the CDR3 is TGTGCCAGCTTCCAATCTGGGGCCAACGTCCTGACTTTC.

The J gene is TRBJ2-5, the V gene TRBV12-3 or TRBV12-4; tentatively, D is TRBD1 (5 bases). This CDR3 is built from 15 residues. V lost 4 bases to trimming and J lost 5 bases, with 17 bases between them. CDR3 DNA: TGTGCCAGCAGTTCAGGATTAAGGGGTGGGGAGACCCAGTACTTC. Amino acids: CASSSGLRGGETQYF.

The chain carries TRBV7-9 and TRBJ2-3, with 13 bases identical to TRBD2. With V trimmed by 5 bases and J by 4 bases, 3 bases remained unmatched. CDR3 length: 15 residues. Per germline, CDR1 SEHNR and CDR2 FQNEAQ (reference sequence). CDR3 in amino acids: CASSQLAGGPDTQYF. CDR3 sequence (DNA): TGTGCCAGCAGCCAACTAGCGGGGGGGCCAGATACGCAGTATTTT.

The table lists this clonotype with a few counts. The chain employs TRBV9 and TRBJ2-7, with D possibly being TRBD2 (7 bases). Germline loops: CDR1 SGDLS, CDR2 YYNGEE. This CDR3 has 14 amino acids. V was pared by 4 bases and J by 6 bases, with 17 bases between. The CDR3 DNA sequence: TGTGCCAGCAGCAAAGGGGGGGGGTCTGTCGAGCAGTACTTC. This encodes CASSKGGGSVEQYF. The full variable domain, its missing parts supplied by reference TRBV9 and TRBJ2-7, is DSGVTQTPKHLITATGQRVTLRCSPRSGDLSVYWYQQSLDQGLQFLIQYYNGEERAKGNILERFSAQQFPDLHSELNLSSLELGDSALYFCASSKGGGSVEQYFGPGTRLTVT.

The chain couples TRBV7-9 to TRBJ2-4; 8 bases are a match to TRBD1. CDR3 length: 14 amino acids. The germline CDR1 and CDR2 sequences are SEHNR and FQNEAQ (reference sequence). The V and J ends lost 5 bases and 9 bases, in that order; junction bases with no gene match: 9. CDR3: CASSKISGGSIQYF. The CDR3 region has the DNA TGTGCCAGCAGCAAAATATCAGGGGGCAGCATTCAGTACTTC.

This chain uses TRBV7-2 with TRBJ1-2, with 11 bases aligning to TRBD1. Germline V CDR1 and CDR2: SGHTA, FQGNSA. The CDR3 consists of 15 residues. The junction had 7 bases not matched to a gene; V was cut back by 5 bases and J by 5 bases. CDR3 sequence (DNA): TGTGCCAGCAGCCCGGGACAGGGGGTTCAGTATGGCTACACCTTC. The encoded protein is CASSPGQGVQYGYTF. The whole variable domain, filled in from reference TRBV7-2 and TRBJ1-2, reads GAGVSQSPSNKVTEKGKDVELRCDPISGHTALYWYRQSLGQGLEFLIYFQGNSAPDKSGLPSDRFSAERTGGSVSTLTIQRTQQEDSAVYLCASSPGQGVQYGYTFGSGTRLTVV.

The sample holds a few counts of this clonotype. V gene TRBV2 combines with J gene TRBJ2-1; D is perhaps TRBD2 (6 bases). Germline loops: CDR1 SNHLY, CDR2 FYNNEI. Trimming removed 4 bases at V and 4 bases at J, with 8 bases between. This CDR3 is built from 13 residues. The CDR3 reads CASSGGLYNEQFF. The CDR3, as DNA: TGTGCCAGCAGTGGGGGACTTTACAATGAGCAGTTCTTC.

The V gene is TRBV29-1, the J gene TRBJ1-6, with TRBD1 as a possible D gene (5 bases). The CDR3 totals 19 residues. In germline, CDR1 is SQVTM, CDR2 ANQGSEA. V lost 0 bases and J 9 bases, leaving 27 bases between the germline ends. CDR3 protein: CSVEDLLTDKLEFCSPLHF. DNA of the CDR3: TGCAGCGTTGAAGATCTTCTAACGGACAAATTAGAATTCTGTTCACCCCTCCACTTT.

This clonotype was seen more than once but under ten times. The rearrangement links TRBV4-1 to TRBJ1-2; D remains unclear. The V end lost 0 bases, the J end lost 8 bases, and 16 bases lay between the germline ends. The germline gives CDR1 MGHRA, CDR2 YSYEKL. This CDR3 is built from 15 residues. For the CDR3, the DNA is TGCGCCAGCAGCCAAGATCGCGTGAATAGAAGGGGCTACACCTTC. Translation gives CASSQDRVNRRGYTF.